A selection of T cell receptor beta chains follows, all from one sample in a study of cytomegalovirus exposure and HLA in healthy donors. Produced via immunoSEQ multiplex PCR; TCRdb's table is partial and in-frame only. The sample consists of over 110,000 clones, roughly 76% of them appearing once. Material: PBMCs. These receptors were taken from a woman aged 40-49 years in good health and CMV-seronegative. Each CDR3 is given with its conserved first and last residue. Fields, in order: J gene, clone size, V gene, D gene, CDR3 protein, CDR3 DNA. A D gene is named only where the DNA matches it firmly. Not every row has a clone size; where given, it reads once, few, many or a size class.

>TRBJ2-1|.|TRBV29-1|TRBD1
CSVDRGNRGNEQFF
TGCAGCGTTGATCGAGGCAACAGGGGGAATGAGCAGTTCTTC
>TRBJ2-7|.|TRBV5-8|TRBD1
CASSFRGTGRGEQYF
TGTGCCAGCAGCTTTCGTGGGACAGGGAGAGGAGAGCAGTACTTC
>TRBJ2-7|.|TRBV5-4|TRBD1
CASSLGTGGFEQYF
TGTGCCAGCAGCTTGGGGACAGGGGGCTTCGAGCAGTACTTC
>TRBJ1-5|few|TRBV18|TRBD1
CASSPTGTVNQPQHF
TGTGCCAGCTCACCAACCGGGACAGTTAATCAGCCCCAGCATTTT
>TRBJ2-7|few|TRBV7-2|.
CASSLEAVGGYEQYF
TGTGCCAGCAGCTTAGAGGCCGTAGGGGGATACGAGCAGTACTTC
>TRBJ2-3|.|TRBV9|.
CASSVAGDATDTQYF
TGTGCCAGCAGCGTAGCTGGAGATGCCACAGATACGCAGTATTTT
>TRBJ2-2|.|TRBV19|TRBD1
CASSAGQGGELFF
TGTGCCAGTAGTGCCGGACAGGGGGGGGAGCTGTTTTTT
>TRBJ1-2|.|TRBV4-2|.
CASSQDSSGLYYGYTF
TGTGCCAGCAGCCAAGATTCAAGTGGACTATACTATGGCTACACCTTC
>TRBJ2-3|.|TRBV4-1|TRBD1
CASSHVGGPDTQYF
TGCGCCAGCAGCCATGTAGGGGGCCCAGATACGCAGTATTTT
>TRBJ1-1|.|TRBV27|.
CASGWTGTEAFF
TGTGCCAGCGGCTGGACGGGGACTGAAGCTTTCTTT
>TRBJ1-2|.|TRBV29-1|.
CSVSGDGYTF
TGCAGCGTTAGCGGTGATGGCTACACCTTC
>TRBJ1-1|.|TRBV19|TRBD1
CASSTGQGAPAFF
TGTGCCAGTAGTACAGGACAGGGGGCGCCGGCTTTCTTT
>TRBJ1-1|.|TRBV7-2|TRBD1
CASSLRQGTEAFF
TGTGCCAGCAGCCTTCGACAGGGCACTGAAGCTTTCTTT
>TRBJ1-3|.|TRBV15|.
CATSRDWGLGNTIYF
TGTGCCACCAGCAGAGATTGGGGGCTTGGAAACACCATATATTTT
>TRBJ1-4|.|TRBV28|TRBD1
CASSPLGQGALTNEKLFF
TGTGCCAGCAGCCCCCTAGGACAGGGGGCGTTAACTAATGAAAAACTGTTTTTT
>TRBJ1-3|.|TRBV28|TRBD1
CASNSGQGNTIYF
TGTGCCAGCAACTCGGGACAGGGAAACACCATATATTTT
>TRBJ1-3|.|TRBV15|TRBD1
CATSQDRLSGNTIYF
TGTGCCACCAGCCAGGACAGGCTCTCTGGAAACACCATATATTTT
>TRBJ1-1|.|TRBV19|.
CASRHQGTEAFF
TGTGCCAGTAGACACCAGGGCACTGAAGCTTTCTTT
>TRBJ2-6|.|TRBV18|TRBD1
CASSPGTGNSGANVLTF
TGTGCCAGCTCACCCGGGACAGGGAACTCCGGGGCCAACGTCCTGACTTTC
>TRBJ1-2|.|TRBV28|TRBD1
CASNDAGTGALNYGYTF
TGTGCCAGCAATGATGCCGGGACAGGGGCTCTTAACTATGGCTACACCTTC
>TRBJ2-5|.|TRBV5-6|TRBD2
CASSFLAGNKYQETQYF
TGTGCCAGCAGCTTTCTAGCGGGGAATAAATACCAAGAGACCCAGTACTTC
>TRBJ2-5|few|TRBV5-1|.
CASSTGTQETQYF
TGCGCCAGCAGCACGGGAACCCAAGAGACCCAGTACTTC
>TRBJ1-2|few|TRBV6-5|.
CASSYSQGVPYGYTF
TGTGCCAGCAGTTACTCCCAGGGTGTCCCTTATGGCTACACCTTC
>TRBJ1-4|.|TRBV4-2|.
CASSQDESHSSKLFF
TGTGCCAGCAGCCAAGATGAAAGTCATAGTAGCAAACTGTTTTTT
>TRBJ1-1|.|TRBV27|TRBD1
CASSLAGTGSTEAFF
TGTGCCAGCAGTTTGGCTGGGACAGGGAGCACTGAAGCTTTCTTT
>TRBJ1-1|.|TRBV5-8|TRBD1
CASSLGTVKNTEAFF
TGTGCCAGCAGCCTGGGGACAGTGAAGAACACTGAAGCTTTCTTT
>TRBJ1-1|.|TRBV29-1|.
CSITEMNTEAFF
TGCAGCATTACTGAAATGAACACTGAAGCTTTCTTT
>TRBJ1-1|.|TRBV28|TRBD1
CASSFLGDRTKAFF
TGTGCCAGCAGTTTTCTAGGGGACAGGACGAAAGCTTTCTTT
>TRBJ1-1|.|TRBV5-1|TRBD1
CASSSLRTGESNTEAFF
TGCGCCAGCAGCTCCCTCCGAACAGGGGAGTCGAACACTGAAGCTTTCTTT
>TRBJ2-7|.|TRBV19|.
CASSIGHSLGEQYF
TGTGCCAGTAGTATTGGACACTCCCTTGGAGAGCAGTACTTC
>TRBJ2-1|once|TRBV6-1|.
CASSEPSNNEQFF
TGTGCCAGCAGTGAACCCAGTAACAATGAGCAGTTCTTC
>TRBJ1-4|.|TRBV18|.
CASSPPGFGRTNEKLFF
TGTGCCAGCTCACCGCCAGGGTTTGGGCGTACTAATGAAAAACTGTTTTTT
>TRBJ1-1|.|TRBV19|TRBD1
CASQGADTEAFF
TGTGCCAGTCAGGGGGCGGACACTGAAGCTTTCTTT
>TRBJ2-3|.|TRBV29-1|.
CSVEDYAGSTDTQYF
TGCAGCGTTGAAGATTACGCGGGGAGCACAGATACGCAGTATTTT
>TRBJ1-6|.|TRBV14|.
CASSQDADGLNSPLHF
TGTGCCAGCAGCCAAGATGCGGACGGACTTAATTCACCCCTCCACTTT
>TRBJ2-1|.|TRBV5-6|.
CASSSALIGEQFF
TGTGCCAGCAGCTCCGCTCTAATTGGTGAGCAGTTCTTC
>TRBJ1-5|.|TRBV6-1|.
CASSEGDYSNQPQHF
TGTGCCAGCAGTGAGGGAGATTATAGCAATCAGCCCCAGCATTTT
>TRBJ2-3|.|TRBV7-8|.
CASSPPTSKGADTQYF
TGTGCCAGCAGCCCGCCGACTAGCAAGGGGGCAGATACGCAGTATTTT
>TRBJ1-2|.|TRBV9|.
CASSPSNDYGYTF
TGTGCCAGCAGCCCATCTAATGACTATGGCTACACCTTC
>TRBJ1-1|.|TRBV4-1|.
CASSQEPGPTEAFF
TGCGCCAGCAGCCAAGAACCAGGGCCCACTGAAGCTTTCTTT
>TRBJ1-1|few|TRBV29-1|TRBD1
CSVVGDRGYTEAFF
TGCAGCGTTGTGGGGGACAGGGGCTACACTGAAGCTTTCTTT
>TRBJ2-1|.|TRBV7-2|.
CASSPDTYNEQFF
TGTGCCAGCAGCCCCGACACGTACAATGAGCAGTTCTTC
>TRBJ1-1|many|TRBV2|TRBD1
CARIPGTGMNTEAFF
TGTGCCAGGATACCCGGGACAGGGATGAACACTGAAGCTTTCTTT
>TRBJ2-2|.|TRBV7-6|.
CASSPEFFGELFF
TGTGCCAGCAGCCCGGAGTTTTTCGGGGAGCTGTTTTTT
>TRBJ2-5|.|TRBV15|.
CATSIQGTETQYF
TGTGCCACCAGCATACAGGGAACAGAGACCCAGTACTTC
>TRBJ1-1|.|TRBV5-3|TRBD1
CARSFACDREIEAFF
TGTGCCAGAAGCTTCGCGTGCGACAGGGAAATTGAAGCTTTCTTT
>TRBJ2-2|few|TRBV4-1|.
CASSHRQGGNTGELFF
TGCGCCAGCAGCCACCGGCAGGGTGGGAACACCGGGGAGCTGTTTTTT
>TRBJ1-3|.|TRBV5-6|TRBD1
CASSLRDSRAIYF
TGTGCCAGCAGCCTCCGGGACAGTCGGGCCATATATTTT
>TRBJ1-1|.|TRBV18|.
CASSLAMNTEAFF
TGTGCCAGCTCACTCGCGATGAACACTGAAGCTTTCTTT
>TRBJ2-3|.|TRBV6-5|.
CASMEAISTDTQYF
TGTGCCAGCATGGAGGCCATTAGCACAGATACGCAGTATTTT
>TRBJ1-6|.|TRBV7-9|.
CASSYTNSPLHF
TGTGCCAGCAGTTACACTAATTCACCCCTCCACTTT
>TRBJ1-5|.|TRBV10-3|.
CAISGWGPDSNQPQHF
TGTGCCATCAGTGGTTGGGGCCCGGATAGCAATCAGCCCCAGCATTTT
>TRBJ2-1|.|TRBV5-4|.
CASSPPDSGNEQFF
TGTGCCAGCAGCCCTCCGGACAGTGGAAATGAGCAGTTCTTC
>TRBJ2-1|.|TRBV6-6|TRBD1
CASGRDRALDEQFF
TGTGCCAGCGGGAGGGACAGGGCTTTGGATGAGCAGTTCTTC
>TRBJ1-4|.|TRBV6-5|.
CASSYTVNEKLFF
TGTGCCAGCAGTTATACAGTGAATGAAAAACTGTTTTTT
>TRBJ1-2|.|TRBV19|TRBD1
CASTETGDLLAYGYTF
TGTGCCAGTACAGAGACAGGGGACCTACTGGCCTATGGCTACACCTTC
>TRBJ1-3|many|TRBV13|TRBD1
CASSSRTGGNTIYF
TGTGCCAGCAGCTCCAGGACAGGGGGAAACACCATATATTTT
>TRBJ1-2|.|TRBV20-1|TRBD1
CSARDRNGYTF
TGCAGTGCTAGGGACAGGAATGGCTACACCTTC
>TRBJ2-2|.|TRBV4-1|TRBD1
CASSQEGTGANTGELFF
TGCGCCAGCAGCCAAGAAGGGACAGGAGCGAACACCGGGGAGCTGTTTTTT